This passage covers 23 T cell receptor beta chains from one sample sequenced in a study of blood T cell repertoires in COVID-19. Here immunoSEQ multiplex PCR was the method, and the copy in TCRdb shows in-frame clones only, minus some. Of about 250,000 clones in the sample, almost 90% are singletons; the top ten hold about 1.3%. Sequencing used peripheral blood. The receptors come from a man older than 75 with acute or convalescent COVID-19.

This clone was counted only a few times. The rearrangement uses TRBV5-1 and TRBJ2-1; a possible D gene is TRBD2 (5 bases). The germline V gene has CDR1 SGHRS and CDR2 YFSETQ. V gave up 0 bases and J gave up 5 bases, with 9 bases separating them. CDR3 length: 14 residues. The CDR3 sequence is CASSLGTGNNEQFF. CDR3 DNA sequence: TGCGCCAGCAGCTTGGGGACTGGCAACAATGAGCAGTTCTTC.

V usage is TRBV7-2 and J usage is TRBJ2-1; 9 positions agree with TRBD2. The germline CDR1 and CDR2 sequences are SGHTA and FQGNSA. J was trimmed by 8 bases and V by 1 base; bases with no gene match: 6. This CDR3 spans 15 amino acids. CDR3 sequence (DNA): TGTGCCAGCAGCTTAGGCGGCGGGGGGGCATATGAGCAGTTCTTC. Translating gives CASSLGGGGAYEQFF.

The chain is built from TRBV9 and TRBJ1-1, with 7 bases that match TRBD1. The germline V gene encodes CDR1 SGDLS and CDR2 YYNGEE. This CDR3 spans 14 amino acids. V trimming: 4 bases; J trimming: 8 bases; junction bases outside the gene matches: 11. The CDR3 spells CASSFTGVGPEAFF. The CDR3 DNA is TGTGCCAGCAGCTTTACAGGGGTGGGTCCGGAAGCTTTCTTT. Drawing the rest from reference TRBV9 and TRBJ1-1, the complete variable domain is DSGVTQTPKHLITATGQRVTLRCSPRSGDLSVYWYQQSLDQGLQFLIQYYNGEERAKGNILERFSAQQFPDLHSELNLSSLELGDSALYFCASSFTGVGPEAFFGQGTRLTVV.

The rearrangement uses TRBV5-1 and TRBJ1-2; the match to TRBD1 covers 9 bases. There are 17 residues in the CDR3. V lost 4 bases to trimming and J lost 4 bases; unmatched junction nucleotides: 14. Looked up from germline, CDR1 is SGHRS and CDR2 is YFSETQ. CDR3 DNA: TGCGCCAGCAGCCCTGGGGGTGGGGACAGGGCCTTCTATGGCTACACCTTC. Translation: CASSPGGGDRAFYGYTF.

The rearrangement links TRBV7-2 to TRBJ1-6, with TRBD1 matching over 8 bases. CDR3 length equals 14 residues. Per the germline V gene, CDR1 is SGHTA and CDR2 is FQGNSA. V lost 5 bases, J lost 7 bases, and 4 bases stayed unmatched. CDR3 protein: CASSHGQGNSPLHF. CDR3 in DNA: TGTGCCAGCAGCCACGGACAGGGAAATTCACCCCTCCACTTT.

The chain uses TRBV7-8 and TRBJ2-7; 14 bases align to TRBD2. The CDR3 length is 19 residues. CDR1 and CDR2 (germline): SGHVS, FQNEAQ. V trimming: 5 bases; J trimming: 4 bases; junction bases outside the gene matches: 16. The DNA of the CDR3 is TGTGCCAGCAGCGTCAGGGGACCGGGACTAGCGGGAGAGGATTACGAGCAGTACTTC. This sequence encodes CASSVRGPGLAGEDYEQYF.

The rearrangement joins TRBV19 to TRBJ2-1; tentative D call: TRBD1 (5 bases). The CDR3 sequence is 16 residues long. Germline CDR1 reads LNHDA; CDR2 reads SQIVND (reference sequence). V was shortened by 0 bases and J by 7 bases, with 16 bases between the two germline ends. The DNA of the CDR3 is TGTGCCAGTAGTATAGATCGATCAGCAGGGATGAATGAGCAGTTCTTC. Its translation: CASSIDRSAGMNEQFF.

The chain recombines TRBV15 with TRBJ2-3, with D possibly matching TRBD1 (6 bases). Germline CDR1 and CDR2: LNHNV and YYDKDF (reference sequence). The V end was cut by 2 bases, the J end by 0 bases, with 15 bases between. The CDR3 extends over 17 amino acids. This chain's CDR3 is CATSRFGAGVSTDTQYF. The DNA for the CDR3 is TGTGCCACCAGCAGATTCGGGGCAGGGGTCAGCACAGATACGCAGTATTTT.

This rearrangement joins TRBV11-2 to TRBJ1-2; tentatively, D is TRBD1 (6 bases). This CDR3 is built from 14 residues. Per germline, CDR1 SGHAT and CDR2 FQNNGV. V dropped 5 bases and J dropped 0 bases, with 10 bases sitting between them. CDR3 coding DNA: TGTGCCAGCAGCCTGGACAGCGCTAACTATGGCTACACCTTC. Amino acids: CASSLDSANYGYTF.

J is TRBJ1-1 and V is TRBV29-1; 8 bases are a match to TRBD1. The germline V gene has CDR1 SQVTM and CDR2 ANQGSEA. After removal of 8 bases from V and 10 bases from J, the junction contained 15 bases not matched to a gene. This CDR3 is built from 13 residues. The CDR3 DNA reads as TGCAGCCTAAGTGACAGGGGCGCGTTGGGAGCTTTCTTT. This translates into CSLSDRGALGAFF.

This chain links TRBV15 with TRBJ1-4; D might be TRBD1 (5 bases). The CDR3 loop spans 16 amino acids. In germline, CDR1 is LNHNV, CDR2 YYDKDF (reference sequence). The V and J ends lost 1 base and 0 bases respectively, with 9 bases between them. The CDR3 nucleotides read TGTGCCACCAGCAGAGGGACACTCGCAACTAATGAAAAACTGTTTTTT. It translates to CATSRGTLATNEKLFF.

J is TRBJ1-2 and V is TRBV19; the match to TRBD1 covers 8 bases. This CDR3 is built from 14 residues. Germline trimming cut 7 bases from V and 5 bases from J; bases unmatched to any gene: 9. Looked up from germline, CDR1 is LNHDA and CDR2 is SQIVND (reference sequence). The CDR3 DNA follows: TGTGCCAGTACCCCGGACAGGGTAGGATATGGCTACACCTTC. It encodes CASTPDRVGYGYTF.

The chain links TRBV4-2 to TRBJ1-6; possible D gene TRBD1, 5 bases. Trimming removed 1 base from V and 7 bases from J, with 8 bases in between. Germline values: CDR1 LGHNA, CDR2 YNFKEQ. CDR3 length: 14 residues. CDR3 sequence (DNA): TGTGCCAGCAGCCAAGGGGGGAGGAATTCACCCCTCCACTTT. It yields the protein CASSQGGRNSPLHF.

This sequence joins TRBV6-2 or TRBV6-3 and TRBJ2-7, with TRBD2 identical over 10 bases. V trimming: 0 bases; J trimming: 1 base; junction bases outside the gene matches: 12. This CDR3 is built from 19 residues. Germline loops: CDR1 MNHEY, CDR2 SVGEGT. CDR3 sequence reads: CASSYSEREGLLNSYEQYF. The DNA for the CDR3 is TGTGCCAGCAGTTACTCGGAGCGGGAGGGCCTACTAAATTCCTACGAGCAGTACTTC.

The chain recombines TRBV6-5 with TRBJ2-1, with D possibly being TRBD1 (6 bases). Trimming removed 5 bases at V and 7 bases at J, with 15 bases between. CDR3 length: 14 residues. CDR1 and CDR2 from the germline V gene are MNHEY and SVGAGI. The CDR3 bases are TGTGCCAGCAGTCTAGACAGGCGACAAAATGAGCAGTTCTTC. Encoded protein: CASSLDRRQNEQFF.

The CDR3: CASSNSQGADYGYTF. In DNA, the CDR3 is TGTGCCAGCAGCAACTCGCAGGGGGCTGACTATGGCTACACCTTC. V gene TRBV6-5 combines with J gene TRBJ1-2, with 8 bases identical to TRBD1. The germline CDR1 and CDR2 sequences are MNHEY and SVGAGI. V lost 6 bases, J lost 3 bases, and 9 bases stayed unmatched. This CDR3 is built from 15 residues.

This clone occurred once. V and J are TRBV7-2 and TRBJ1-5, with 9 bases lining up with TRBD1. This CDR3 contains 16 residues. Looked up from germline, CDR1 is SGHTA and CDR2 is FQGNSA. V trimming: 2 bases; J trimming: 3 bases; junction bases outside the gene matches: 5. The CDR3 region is CASSLNGQGLNQPQHF. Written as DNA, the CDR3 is TGTGCCAGCAGCTTAAACGGACAGGGGCTCAATCAGCCCCAGCATTTT.

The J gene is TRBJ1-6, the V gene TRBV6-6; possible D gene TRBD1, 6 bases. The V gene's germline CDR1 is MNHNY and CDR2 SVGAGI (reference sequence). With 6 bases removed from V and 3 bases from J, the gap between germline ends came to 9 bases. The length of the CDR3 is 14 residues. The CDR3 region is CASSQGNYNSPLHF. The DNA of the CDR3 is TGTGCCAGCAGCCAGGGGAACTATAATTCACCCCTCCACTTT.

CDR3 amino acids: CASSTIAGALVYEQYF. The CDR3 coding sequence is TGTGCCAGTAGTACAATAGCGGGGGCTCTCGTTTACGAGCAGTACTTC. The chain uses TRBV19 and TRBJ2-7, with 9 bases matching TRBD2. Germline assignment: CDR1 LNHDA and CDR2 SQIVND (reference sequence). The J segment lost 4 bases and the V segment lost 4 bases, leaving 11 bases of the junction unmatched. This CDR3 region has 16 residues.

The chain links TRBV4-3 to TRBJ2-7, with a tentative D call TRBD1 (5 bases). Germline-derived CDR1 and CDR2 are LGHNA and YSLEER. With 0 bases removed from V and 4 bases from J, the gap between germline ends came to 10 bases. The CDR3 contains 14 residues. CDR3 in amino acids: CASSQDWKGYEQYF. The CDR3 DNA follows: TGCGCCAGCAGCCAAGATTGGAAGGGGTACGAGCAGTACTTC.

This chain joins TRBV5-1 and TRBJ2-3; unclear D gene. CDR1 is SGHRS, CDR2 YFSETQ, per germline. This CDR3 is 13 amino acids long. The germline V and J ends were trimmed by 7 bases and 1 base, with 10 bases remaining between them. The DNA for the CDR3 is TGCGCCAGCTCTCCAGTGGGCACAGATACGCAGTATTTT. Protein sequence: CASSPVGTDTQYF.

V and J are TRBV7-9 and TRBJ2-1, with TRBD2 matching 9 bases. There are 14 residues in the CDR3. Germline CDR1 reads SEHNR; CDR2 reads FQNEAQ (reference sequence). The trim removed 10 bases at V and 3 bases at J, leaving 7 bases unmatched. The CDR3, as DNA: TGTGCCACCACCCCTAGCGGGGTCTACAATGAGCAGTTCTTC. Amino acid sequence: CATTPSGVYNEQFF.

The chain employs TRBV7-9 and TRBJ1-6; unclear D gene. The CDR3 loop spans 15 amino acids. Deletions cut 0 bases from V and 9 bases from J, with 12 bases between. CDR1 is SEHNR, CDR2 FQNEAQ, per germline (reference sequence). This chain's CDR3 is CASSLAMGEGSPLHF. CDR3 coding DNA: TGTGCCAGCAGCTTAGCTATGGGTGAGGGTTCACCCCTCCACTTT. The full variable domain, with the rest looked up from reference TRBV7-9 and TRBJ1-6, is DTGVSQNPRHKITKRGQNVTFRCDPISEHNRLYWYRQTLGQGPEFLTYFQNEAQLEKSRLLSDRFSAERPKGSFSTLEIQRTEQGDSAMYLCASSLAMGEGSPLHFGNGTRLTVT.